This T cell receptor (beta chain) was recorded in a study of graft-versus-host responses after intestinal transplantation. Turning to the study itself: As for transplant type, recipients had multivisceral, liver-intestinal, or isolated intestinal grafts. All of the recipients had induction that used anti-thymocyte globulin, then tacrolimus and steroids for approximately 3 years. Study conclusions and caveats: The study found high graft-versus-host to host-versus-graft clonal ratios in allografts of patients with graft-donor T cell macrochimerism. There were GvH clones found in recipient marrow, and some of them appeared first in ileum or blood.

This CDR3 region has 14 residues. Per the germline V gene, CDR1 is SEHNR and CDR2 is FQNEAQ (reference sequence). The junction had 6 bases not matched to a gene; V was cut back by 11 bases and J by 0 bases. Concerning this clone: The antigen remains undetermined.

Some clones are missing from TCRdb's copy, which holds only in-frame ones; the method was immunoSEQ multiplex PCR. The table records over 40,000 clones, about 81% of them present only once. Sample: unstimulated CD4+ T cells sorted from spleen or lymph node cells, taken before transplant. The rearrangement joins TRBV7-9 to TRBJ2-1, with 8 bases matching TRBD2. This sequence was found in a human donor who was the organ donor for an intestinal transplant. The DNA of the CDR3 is TGTGCCGGAGAGCGGGGGAGCTCCTACAATGAGCAGTTCTTC. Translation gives CAGERGSSYNEQFF.